This T cell receptor (beta chain) was identified in a study of shared clonotypes between healthy human individuals. Findings and limits, study-wide: An effect of sequencing depth on clonotype sharing among donors was expected.

Each sample came from a Caucasian adult donor living in Nashville, Tennessee. There are 13 residues in the CDR3. Trimming removed 0 bases from V and 4 bases from J, with 1 base in between. From germline, CDR1 is WNHNN and CDR2 SYGVQD (reference sequence). For sorted subsets, 150 to 250 ng DNA per replicate equaled 30,000 or so T cell genomes. The protocol was immunoSEQ multiplex PCR, while the TCRdb copy is restricted to in-frame clones and leaves out a portion. The sample yields about a million clones, 76% seen once. Of note for this clone: Its target is unknown.

The receptor's source is a man aged 18 to 29 in good health. The sequencing input was memory CD4+ T cells sorted from blood. Documented subset: CD45RA-negative fraction. The V gene is TRBV10-1, the J gene TRBJ2-6; D is undetermined. The CDR3 region is CASSESGANVLTF. The CDR3 DNA follows: TGCGCCAGCAGTGAGTCCGGGGCCAACGTCCTGACTTTC.